The 28 T cell receptor beta chains in this list originate from one sample, sequenced in a study of early T cells in non-severe SARS-CoV-2 infection. A single record per CDR3 protein comes from TCRdb applying MiXCR to the 5' RACE reads. The sample lists tens of thousands of distinct CDR3 sequences; 8% to 10% were seen once. Input material: whole blood. All receptors come from an adult who was a healthcare worker with PCR-confirmed SARS-CoV-2 infection or an uninfected control (not recorded which).

V is TRBV9 and J is TRBJ1-1; D not resolved. Trimming pared 3 bases from V and 2 bases from J, leaving 11 bases between. The CDR3 totals 14 residues. Germline V lookup: CDR1 SGDLS, CDR2 YYNGEE. The CDR3 region is CASSAPTPNTEAFF. The CDR3, as DNA: TGTGCCAGCAGCGCGCCGACACCAAACACTGAAGCTTTCTTT.

This clonotype showed up just a few times. The gene calls are TRBV28 and TRBJ2-7; no reliable D call. The CDR3 has 11 residues. Trimming took off 5 bases at V and 2 bases at J, with 4 bases between the two ends. Germline-derived CDR1 and CDR2 are MDHEN and SYDVKM. CDR3 bases: TGTGCCAGCAGTGCCACCTACGAGCAGTACTTC. This encodes CASSATYEQYF.

The chain carries TRBV7-9 and TRBJ1-3; D gene uncertain. V was trimmed by 1 base and J by 0 bases, leaving 7 bases between them. The CDR3 has 15 amino acids. The V gene's germline CDR1 is SEHNR and CDR2 FQNEAQ (reference sequence). The CDR3 DNA is TGTGCCAGCAGCTTAGATATAACCTCTGGAAACACCATATATTTT. Translation: CASSLDITSGNTIYF.

The sample holds many counts of this clonotype. V gene TRBV20-1 combines with J gene TRBJ2-2; D might be TRBD1 or TRBD2, each matching 5 bases. Germline CDR1 reads DFQATT; CDR2 reads SNEGSKA (reference sequence). The ends were cut back, 0 bases at V and 0 bases at J, with 17 bases in the middle. This CDR3 region has 18 residues. Here the CDR3 DNA reads TGCAGTGCTAGAGACACTAAGCGGTGGGGGTCGAACACCGGGGAGCTGTTTTTT. This gives the protein CSARDTKRWGSNTGELFF.

The chain uses TRBV12-3 or TRBV12-4 and TRBJ2-3; 7 nucleotides agree with TRBD1. The J segment lost 3 bases and the V segment lost 5 bases, leaving 23 bases of the junction unmatched. The CDR3 covers 20 residues. CDR3 DNA: TGTGCCAGCAGTCAAACCAGGGGGATGGCGACGGGATCTGTGACAGATACGCAGTATTTT. Translated: CASSQTRGMATGSVTDTQYF.

In this sample, this clonotype turned up many times. The rearrangement links TRBV4-2 to TRBJ2-2, with 9 bases that match TRBD2. The V gene's germline CDR1 is LGHNA and CDR2 YNFKEQ. CDR3 length equals 15 residues. The junction had 2 bases not matched to a gene; V was cut back by 0 bases and J by 6 bases. The CDR3 sequence is CASSQDPSGAGELFF. Here the CDR3 DNA reads TGTGCCAGCAGCCAAGACCCTAGCGGGGCCGGGGAGCTGTTTTTT.

The V gene is TRBV7-2, the J gene TRBJ2-4; 7 nucleotides match TRBD1. Germline CDR1 SGHTA, CDR2 FQGNSA. CDR3 length equals 14 residues. The J segment lost 7 bases and the V segment lost 0 bases, leaving 3 bases of the junction unmatched. CDR3 nucleotides: TGTGCCAGCAGCTTAGCACAGGGGACGAACATTCAGTACTTC. Amino acid sequence: CASSLAQGTNIQYF. The variable domain in full, with the rest retrieved from reference TRBV7-2 and TRBJ2-4, is GAGVSQSPSNKVTEKGKDVELRCDPISGHTALYWYRQSLGQGLEFLIYFQGNSAPDKSGLPSDRFSAERTGGSVSTLTIQRTQQEDSAVYLCASSLAQGTNIQYFGAGTRLSVL.

The rearrangement joins TRBV27 to TRBJ2-7; D is ambiguous. CDR3 length: 12 residues. V was pared by 8 bases and J by 3 bases, with 11 bases between. The V gene's germline CDR1 is MNHEY and CDR2 SMNVEV (reference sequence). CDR3 nucleotide sequence: TGTGCCAGCGCTAAACGGAGCTACGAGCAGTACTTC. It codes for CASAKRSYEQYF.

The rearrangement joins TRBV11-2 to TRBJ2-2; maybe TRBD2 (5 bases). CDR1 is SGHAT and CDR2 is FQNNGV in the germline V gene. V was pared by 3 bases and J by 4 bases, with 15 bases between. The CDR3 length is 16 residues. CDR3 sequence (DNA): TGTGCCAGCAGCTTCGGGCTAGCCTCCAGCACCGGGGAGCTGTTTTTT. Amino acid sequence: CASSFGLASSTGELFF.

In this sample, this clonotype turned up a few times. The V call is TRBV20-1, the J call TRBJ1-1; D not certain. The CDR3 is 12 amino acids. CDR1 and CDR2 (germline): DFQATT, SNEGSKA (reference sequence). V was cut by 1 base and J by 1 base, with 4 bases left in between. DNA for the CDR3: TGCAGTGCTAGAGCAGGGAACACTGAAGCTTTCTTT. This gives the protein CSARAGNTEAFF.

This clonotype was detected a few times. The chain joins TRBV28 to TRBJ1-2, with unresolved D. Per germline, CDR1 MDHEN and CDR2 SYDVKM. The CDR3 consists of 15 residues. Trimming removed 5 bases at V and 4 bases at J, with 17 bases between. Written as DNA, the CDR3 is TGTGCCAGCAGTCCCACTGGGCAGGCGGGCTATGGCTACACCTTC. Its protein is CASSPTGQAGYGYTF.

The chain is built from TRBV2 and TRBJ1-6; tentative D call: TRBD1 (6 bases). Looked up from germline, CDR1 is SNHLY and CDR2 is FYNNEI. Trimming pared 4 bases from V and 5 bases from J, leaving 9 bases between. The CDR3 runs 14 residues. This CDR3 reads CASSGAGDNSPLHF. CDR3 sequence (DNA): TGTGCCAGCAGTGGGGCAGGGGATAATTCACCCCTCCACTTT.

V gene TRBV10-2 combines with J gene TRBJ2-4; TRBD2 agrees at 9 bases. Losses at the gene ends were 7 bases for V and 3 bases for J; bases not matched to a gene: 16. Germline CDR1 WSHSY, CDR2 SAAADI. The CDR3 totals 18 residues. The DNA for the CDR3 is TGCGCCAGCAAAGGGCTAGCGGGATTGGGTGGGAGCAAAAACATTCAGTACTTC. It translates to CASKGLAGLGGSKNIQYF.

This clonotype was observed a handful of times. The rearrangement uses TRBV4-2 and TRBJ2-3; 9 nucleotides align to TRBD2. Trimming took 4 bases from V and 5 from J; bases not matched to a gene: 22. This CDR3 has 20 amino acids. CDR1 is LGHNA and CDR2 is YNFKEQ in the germline V gene. CDR3 loop: CASSRKIIQWGGGDKDTQYF. The CDR3 bases are TGTGCCAGCAGCCGCAAGATTATTCAGTGGGGCGGGGGGGACAAAGATACGCAGTATTTT.

This clonotype was picked up a small number of times. CDR3 DNA: TGTGCCAGCAGTTCCGTGGCGGGCTACGAGCAGTACTTC. Translation: CASSSVAGYEQYF. The chain combines TRBV6-1 with TRBJ2-7; D possibly corresponds to TRBD2 (5 bases). V gave up 5 bases and J gave up 3 bases, with 11 bases separating them. The CDR3 has 13 amino acids. Germline CDR1 is MNHNS and CDR2 is SASEGT.

The chain employs TRBV12-3 or TRBV12-4 and TRBJ2-1; unclear D gene. The CDR3 spans 14 residues. Trimming took off 1 base at V and 8 bases at J, with 12 bases between the two ends. The CDR3: CASSLDLDRDEQFF. Here the CDR3 DNA reads TGTGCCAGCAGTTTAGACCTTGATAGGGATGAGCAGTTCTTC.

This sequence joins TRBV4-1 and TRBJ1-1, with unresolved D. Germline CDR1 and CDR2: MGHRA and YSYEKL. The CDR3 is 12 amino acids. The V gene lost 0 bases and the J gene lost 1 base, with 0 bases spanning the gap. The CDR3 protein is CASSQENTEAFF. CDR3 sequence (DNA): TGCGCCAGCAGCCAAGAGAACACTGAAGCTTTCTTT.

The V gene is TRBV20-1, the J gene TRBJ2-1, with 12 bases lining up with TRBD2. The CDR3 covers 16 residues. Germline loops: CDR1 DFQATT, CDR2 SNEGSKA (reference sequence). The V gene end was trimmed by 3 bases and the J gene end by 6 bases; junction bases not matched to a gene: 9. CDR3 in DNA: TGCAGTGCTAGTATCCTAGCGGGAGGGATATTCAATGAGCAGTTCTTC. It yields the protein CSASILAGGIFNEQFF.

V usage is TRBV6-2 or TRBV6-3 and J usage is TRBJ1-5; D might be TRBD1 (5 bases). Between the trimmed V and J ends, which lost 6 bases and 2 bases, there was a span of 17 bases. Germline CDR1 is MNHEY and CDR2 is SVGEGT. The CDR3 length is 16 residues. CDR3 residues: CASSALRTQGNQPQHF. The CDR3, as DNA: TGTGCCAGCAGCGCTCTCCGGACACAAGGCAATCAGCCCCAGCATTTT.

The table lists this clonotype with many counts. The rearrangement uses TRBV20-1 and TRBJ2-7; D is possibly TRBD1 or TRBD2 (6 bases each). The germline V gene has CDR1 DFQATT and CDR2 SNEGSKA (reference sequence). The CDR3 sequence is 15 residues long. Trimming pared 4 bases from V and 2 bases from J, leaving 18 bases between. This chain's CDR3 is CSAKLGGHPTYEQYF. CDR3 in DNA: TGCAGTGCTAAACTCGGGGGCCACCCAACCTACGAGCAGTACTTC.

This clonotype was recorded a few times. This chain links TRBV7-9 with TRBJ2-1; D unresolved. The CDR3 loop spans 12 amino acids. Germline loops: CDR1 SEHNR, CDR2 FQNEAQ (reference sequence). Between the trimmed V and J ends, which lost 3 bases and 7 bases, there was a span of 7 bases. In DNA form, the CDR3 reads TGTGCCAGCAGCTTTGGACGGAATGAGCAGTTCTTC. Protein sequence: CASSFGRNEQFF.

The table lists this clonotype with a few counts. CDR3: CASSLGGLAGARDTQYF. CDR3 nucleotide sequence: TGTGCCAGCAGCTTGGGGGGACTAGCGGGAGCCAGGGATACGCAGTATTTT. V gene TRBV5-4 combines with J gene TRBJ2-3; the match to TRBD2 covers 14 bases. J gave up 6 bases and V 0 bases, and 6 bases lay outside the gene matches. The CDR3 covers 17 residues. Germline V gene data show CDR1 as SGHNT and CDR2 as YYREEE (reference sequence).

This clonotype was picked up a small number of times. The chain recombines TRBV5-1 with TRBJ1-1; TRBD1 might be the D (6 bases). CDR1 and CDR2 from the germline V gene are SGHRS and YFSETQ. This CDR3 is built from 14 residues. Trimming shortened V by 1 base and J by 3 bases, and 10 bases separated the two germline ends. The chain's CDR3 is CASSLRGADTEAFF. As DNA, the CDR3 is TGCGCCAGCAGCTTGAGGGGGGCCGACACTGAAGCTTTCTTT.

The chain recombines TRBV28 with TRBJ2-6, with D unresolved. Trimming removed 7 bases from V and 0 bases from J, with 16 bases in between. The CDR3 consists of 17 residues. Per germline, CDR1 MDHEN and CDR2 SYDVKM. Here the CDR3 reads CASTSGGVSSGANVLTF. The CDR3 nucleotides read TGTGCCAGCACCTCTGGCGGCGTTAGCTCTGGGGCCAACGTCCTGACTTTC.

V usage is TRBV5-6 and J usage is TRBJ2-4; no reliable D call. Germline loops: CDR1 SGHDT, CDR2 YYEEEE. The CDR3 spans 16 residues. The germline V and J ends were trimmed by 1 base and 3 bases, with 14 bases remaining between them. This chain's CDR3 is CASSLQYSIGKNIQYF. CDR3 DNA sequence: TGTGCCAGCAGCTTGCAGTACTCTATCGGCAAAAACATTCAGTACTTC.

The genes are TRBV7-2 and TRBJ2-7; 9 positions match TRBD2. The CDR3 length is 17 residues. V shed 2 bases and J 2 bases; nucleotides not matched to a gene: 10. Looked up from germline, CDR1 is SGHTA and CDR2 is FQGNSA. The CDR3 DNA reads TGTGCCAGCAGCTTATTTGCGACTAGCGGATTAACCTACGAGCAGTACTTC. This gives the protein CASSLFATSGLTYEQYF.

This clonotype has a handful of counts. The rearrangement joins TRBV20-1 to TRBJ2-1; TRBD2 agrees at 10 bases. The germline V gene has CDR1 DFQATT and CDR2 SNEGSKA (reference sequence). The junction had 13 bases not matched to a gene; V was cut back by 3 bases and J by 8 bases. The CDR3 totals 16 residues. The CDR3 spells CSASVDTSGNSYEQFF. The CDR3 bases are TGCAGTGCTAGCGTAGACACTAGCGGGAATTCGTATGAGCAGTTCTTC.

V usage is TRBV12-3 or TRBV12-4 and J usage is TRBJ2-5, with D unclear. CDR3 length: 14 amino acids. Trimming removed 2 bases from V and 5 bases from J, with 12 bases in between. The CDR3 coding sequence is TGTGCCAGCAGTTTACAAGCCTTCGGGGAGACCCAGTACTTC. Translated: CASSLQAFGETQYF.